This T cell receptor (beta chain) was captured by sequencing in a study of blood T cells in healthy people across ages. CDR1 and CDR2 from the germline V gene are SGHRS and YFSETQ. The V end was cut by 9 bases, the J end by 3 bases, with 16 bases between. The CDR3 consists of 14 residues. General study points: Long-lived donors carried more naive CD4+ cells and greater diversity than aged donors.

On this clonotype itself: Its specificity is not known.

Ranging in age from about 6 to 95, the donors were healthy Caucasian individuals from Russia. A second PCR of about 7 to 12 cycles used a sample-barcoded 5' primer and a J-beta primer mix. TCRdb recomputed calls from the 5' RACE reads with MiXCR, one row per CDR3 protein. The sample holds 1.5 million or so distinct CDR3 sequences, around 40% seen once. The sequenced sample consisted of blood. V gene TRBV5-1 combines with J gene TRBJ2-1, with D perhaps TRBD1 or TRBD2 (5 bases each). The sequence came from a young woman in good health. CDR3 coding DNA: TGCGCCACCTCACCGGGACCCGTCTACAATGAGCAGTTCTTC. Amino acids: CATSPGPVYNEQFF.